Reported below is one TCR beta chain. The target antigen is unknown. The ends lost 4 bases at V and 2 bases at J; junction bases unmatched: 6. The CDR3 runs 15 residues. Germline V lookup: CDR1 GTSNPN, CDR2 SVGIG (reference sequence). The data are from a study of lymphopenia after photon versus proton radiotherapy. Whole-study results and caveats: A bigger post-nadir fall in TCR diversity correlated inversely with survival time in deceased patients. Under photons, naive T cells and diversity fell while effector/memory populations rose. Authors raise, but do not show, better survival with proton therapy.

Sequenced by immunoSEQ multiplex PCR; TCRdb stores in-frame clones only, minus some. The sample lists around 35,000 clones, 85% to 90% occurring once. This specimen consisted of peripheral blood, obtained from a patient treated with photon-based radiotherapy. The TCR was taken from a middle-aged man with gastric cancer. This sequence joins TRBV30 and TRBJ2-7; 12 positions match TRBD1. CDR3 DNA sequence: TGTGCCTGGAAGCGGGGGACAGGGGGCCCCTACGAGCAGTACTTC. It specifies CAWKRGTGGPYEQYF.